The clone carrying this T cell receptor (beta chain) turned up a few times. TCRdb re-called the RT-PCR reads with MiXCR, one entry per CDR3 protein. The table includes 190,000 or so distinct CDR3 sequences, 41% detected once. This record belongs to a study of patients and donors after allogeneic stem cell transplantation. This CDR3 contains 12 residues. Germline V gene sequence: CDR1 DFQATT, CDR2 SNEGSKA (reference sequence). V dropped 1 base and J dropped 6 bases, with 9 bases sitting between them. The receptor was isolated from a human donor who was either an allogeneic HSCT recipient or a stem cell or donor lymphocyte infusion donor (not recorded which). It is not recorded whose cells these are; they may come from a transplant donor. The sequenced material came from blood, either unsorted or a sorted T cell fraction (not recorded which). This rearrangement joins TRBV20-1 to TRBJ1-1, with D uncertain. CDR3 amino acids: CSARGPIAEAFF. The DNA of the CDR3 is TGCAGTGCTAGAGGTCCAATAGCTGAAGCTTTCTTT.